This T cell receptor beta chain is drawn from a study of CD8 T cells in ankylosing spondylitis. TCRdb reprocessed the 5' RACE reads via MiXCR and lists one record per CDR3 protein. The table has some 400,000 distinct CDR3 sequences, around 22% seen once. J gave up 4 bases and V 2 bases, and 11 bases lay outside the gene matches. The CDR3 is 18 amino acids. Germline V gene lookup returns CDR1 SGDLS and CDR2 YYNGEE. Study-level points and caveats: Peripheral blood samples showed relatively rare disease-linked clones, and these clones were CD8+. What appeared characteristic of ankylosing spondylitis blood was a TCR beta motif of under 10 highly homologous variants.

Comment on this clonotype: Its antigen remains unknown.

The receptor was derived from a male donor with ankylosing spondylitis. The sample was blood, either unsorted or a sorted T cell fraction (not recorded which). The chain couples TRBV9 to TRBJ2-6; 8 bases are a match to TRBD1. The CDR3 nucleotides are TGTGCCAGCAGCGTTAACCGGGACAGGTCCCTCGGGGCCAACGTCCTGACTTTC. Translating it yields CASSVNRDRSLGANVLTF. The variable domain in full, with the rest retrieved from reference TRBV9 and TRBJ2-6, is DSGVTQTPKHLITATGQRVTLRCSPRSGDLSVYWYQQSLDQGLQFLIQYYNGEERAKGNILERFSAQQFPDLHSELNLSSLELGDSALYFCASSVNRDRSLGANVLTFGAGSRLTVL.